The 32 T cell receptor beta chains below were found in one sample sequenced in a study of T cells in tuberculosis. Profiling relied on immunoSEQ multiplex PCR, and the TCRdb table lists in-frame clones only, not all of them. Altogether some 90,000 clones are present, roughly 90% being singletons, with the ten largest covering around 2%. After thawing and overnight rest, PBMC were stained with GMM-loaded CD1B tetramer, viability dye and anti-CD3 for sorting. The lipid loaded on the CD1B tetramers was C32 glucose monomycolate from Rhodococcus equi. Sequences were obtained from CD1b-GMM tetramer-negative cells sorted from PBMCs. The receptor set was obtained from an adult woman with latent tuberculosis.

The rearrangement joins TRBV5-1 to TRBJ2-3; 7 bases align to TRBD1. This CDR3 is built from 15 residues. Trimming removed 1 base from V and 2 bases from J; junction bases left unmatched: 4. Germline CDR1 SGHRS, CDR2 YFSETQ. In nucleotides, the CDR3 is TGCGCCAGCAGCTTGAAGGGGGCGACCACAGATACGCAGTATTTT. This sequence encodes CASSLKGATTDTQYF. The full variable domain, with the rest looked up from reference TRBV5-1 and TRBJ2-3, is KAGVTQTPRYLIKTRGQQVTLSCSPISGHRSVSWYQQTPGQGLQFLFEYFSETQRNKGNFPGRFSGRQFSNSRSEMNVSTLELGDSALYLCASSLKGATTDTQYFGPGTRLTVL.

The chain links TRBV28 to TRBJ2-1, with 7 bases that match TRBD1. This CDR3 region has 15 residues. Germline loops: CDR1 MDHEN, CDR2 SYDVKM. Trimming removed 6 bases from V and 13 bases from J; junction bases left unmatched: 18. CDR3 nucleotide sequence: TGTGCCAGCAGACACCAGGGGGTGACGGGGTTGGCCCAGTTCTTC. Residues: CASRHQGVTGLAQFF.

The V gene is TRBV15, the J gene TRBJ1-6; the D gene is possibly TRBD1 (6 bases). The V gene lost 4 bases and the J gene lost 2 bases, with 15 bases spanning the gap. The CDR3 is 17 amino acids. Germline V gene sequence: CDR1 LNHNV, CDR2 YYDKDF (reference sequence). The DNA of the CDR3 is TGTGCCACCAGCACTAAACAGGGAAGGCCCTATAATTCACCCCTCCACTTT. Translated: CATSTKQGRPYNSPLHF.

The rearrangement links TRBV6-5 to TRBJ1-5; D not resolved. Per the germline V gene, CDR1 is MNHEY and CDR2 is SVGAGI. The CDR3 extends over 13 amino acids. V gave up 5 bases and J gave up 0 bases, with 5 bases separating them. CDR3 sequence: CASSLNSNQPQHF. CDR3 DNA: TGTGCCAGCAGTCTAAATAGCAATCAGCCCCAGCATTTT.

This chain connects TRBV7-2 to TRBJ2-5; D possibly corresponds to TRBD1 (6 bases). The CDR3 is made up of 13 amino acids. Germline loops: CDR1 SGHTA, CDR2 FQGNSA. V dropped 2 bases and J dropped 7 bases, with 11 bases sitting between them. As DNA, the CDR3 is TGTGCCAGCAGCTTAAAACAGGGCGGGACCCAGTACTTC. Amino acid sequence: CASSLKQGGTQYF.

The rearrangement links TRBV13 to TRBJ1-6; TRBD1 matches at 7 bases. Looked up from germline, CDR1 is PRHDT and CDR2 is FYEKMQ (reference sequence). The junction had 4 bases not matched to a gene; V was cut back by 6 bases and J by 5 bases. This CDR3 is 14 amino acids long. The CDR3 reads CASRGTDNNSPLHF. The CDR3 DNA is TGTGCCAGCAGGGGGACAGACAATAATTCACCCCTCCACTTT.

V usage is TRBV25-1 and J usage is TRBJ2-1, with TRBD2 matching over 11 bases. CDR3 length equals 17 residues. J gave up 13 bases and V 5 bases, and 19 bases lay outside the gene matches. Germline V gene sequence: CDR1 MGHDK, CDR2 SYGVNS. DNA for the CDR3: TGTGCCAGCAGTAGTCCTGGGGCGGGACTAGCGGTTCCAGAACAGTTCTTC. Translated, it gives CASSSPGAGLAVPEQFF.

The chain joins TRBV9 to TRBJ2-1; 7 positions match TRBD1. Germline CDR1 SGDLS, CDR2 YYNGEE. CDR3 length: 15 amino acids. After removal of 2 bases from V and 4 bases from J, the junction contained 6 bases not matched to a gene. CDR3 in amino acids: CASSVAGTEYNEQFF. The CDR3, as DNA: TGTGCCAGCAGCGTCGCCGGGACAGAGTACAATGAGCAGTTCTTC.

The rearrangement uses TRBV23-1 and TRBJ2-5; tentative D call: TRBD2 (6 bases). TRBV23-1 is labeled an ORF, and its function is uncertain. This CDR3 region has 18 residues. CDR3 protein: CNRGISGLRTTRAETQYF. DNA for the CDR3: TGCAACAGAGGGATATCGGGCCTACGGACTACACGGGCGGAGACCCAGTACTTC.

The chain uses TRBV27 and TRBJ1-1, with D possibly matching TRBD1 (5 bases). The CDR3 runs 16 residues. Germline lookup yields CDR1 MNHEY and CDR2 SMNVEV (reference sequence). V lost 5 bases, J lost 4 bases, and 20 bases lay in between. The CDR3 loop reads CASSPTLNAGGTEAFF. The CDR3 DNA is TGTGCCAGCAGTCCTACCCTCAACGCGGGGGGCACTGAAGCTTTCTTT.

The chain is built from TRBV6-6 and TRBJ2-2; a weak D match, TRBD1 (5 bases). The CDR3 is 16 residues long. With 6 bases removed from V and 6 bases from J, the gap between germline ends came to 20 bases. CDR1 is MNHNY and CDR2 is SVGAGI in the germline V gene (reference sequence). The CDR3 region is CASSPPGGRDAGELFF. CDR3 coding DNA: TGTGCCAGCAGCCCGCCCGGCGGCAGGGATGCCGGGGAGCTGTTTTTT.

This chain uses TRBV7-9 with TRBJ1-2; 7 nucleotides align to TRBD1. The germline CDR1 and CDR2 sequences are SEHNR and FQNEAQ (reference sequence). Losses at the gene ends were 2 bases for V and 6 bases for J; bases not matched to a gene: 3. CDR3 size: 13 residues. The CDR3 DNA reads TGTGCCAGCAGCTTAAAGGGGGCTGATGGCTACACCTTC. Its protein is CASSLKGADGYTF.

This CDR3 is CASSSLGDRGAQPQHF. The DNA for the CDR3 is TGTGCCAGCAGTTCCCTCGGGGACAGGGGGGCTCAGCCCCAGCATTTT. The chain employs TRBV27 and TRBJ1-5; 11 bases align to TRBD1. The CDR3 spans 16 residues. Germline-derived CDR1 and CDR2 are MNHEY and SMNVEV (reference sequence). Trimming at V came to 4 bases and at J to 6 bases, leaving 8 bases not matched to a gene.

This sequence joins TRBV11-2 and TRBJ2-5, with 7 bases that match TRBD2. Losses at the gene ends were 6 bases for V and 3 bases for J; bases not matched to a gene: 10. Per the germline V gene, CDR1 is SGHAT and CDR2 is FQNNGV. This CDR3 is 15 amino acids long. CDR3 region: CASRDLGLAEETQYF. The CDR3 DNA follows: TGTGCCAGCAGGGACCTGGGGCTAGCGGAAGAGACCCAGTACTTC.

The chain couples TRBV6-5 to TRBJ2-5, with a weak D call TRBD1 (5 bases). Germline V CDR1 and CDR2: MNHEY, SVGAGI. Trimming shortened V by 8 bases and J by 5 bases, and 21 bases separated the two germline ends. The CDR3 contains 15 residues. CDR3 bases: TGTGCCAGCTCCACCCGCAGGGAAATCGTTGAGACCCAGTACTTC. This encodes CASSTRREIVETQYF.

The chain carries TRBV11-2 and TRBJ2-2; 8 bases align to TRBD2. Germline CDR1 is SGHAT and CDR2 is FQNNGV. The CDR3 runs to 15 residues. The V and J ends lost 0 bases and 5 bases, in that order; junction bases with no gene match: 2. The CDR3 sequence is CASSLEASGTGELFF. For the CDR3, the DNA is TGTGCCAGCAGCTTAGAGGCTAGCGGGACCGGGGAGCTGTTTTTT.

This rearrangement joins TRBV6-1 to TRBJ1-5; 7 bases are shared with TRBD1. J lost 6 bases, V lost 6 bases, and 11 bases had no gene match. The CDR3 is 15 amino acids. Germline V gives CDR1 MNHNS, CDR2 SASEGT. The CDR3 is CASRPGTAAGQPQHF. The CDR3 nucleotides are TGTGCCAGCAGACCGGGGACAGCCGCGGGTCAGCCCCAGCATTTT.

The chain carries TRBV4-3 and TRBJ2-2; 8 nucleotides align to TRBD2. The germline V gene has CDR1 LGHNA and CDR2 YSLEER. The CDR3 has 16 amino acids. J lost 3 bases, V lost 3 bases, and 6 bases had no gene match. This CDR3 reads CASSQAGGAYTGELFF. CDR3 nucleotides: TGCGCCAGCAGCCAGGCGGGGGGAGCTTACACCGGGGAGCTGTTTTTT.

This chain uses TRBV15 with TRBJ1-2; perhaps TRBD1 as D (5 bases). Deletions cut 6 bases from V and 6 bases from J, with 20 bases between. This CDR3 has 15 residues. Germline values: CDR1 LNHNV, CDR2 YYDKDF (reference sequence). CDR3 coding DNA: TGTGCCACCAGTGCCCGCCTCCAGGGAAGCAATGGCTACACCTTC. It yields the protein CATSARLQGSNGYTF.

The V gene is TRBV29-1, the J gene TRBJ1-1, with D perhaps TRBD1 (6 bases). There are 10 residues in the CDR3. Trimming cost V 7 bases and J 11 bases, with 14 bases left between them. Looked up from germline, CDR1 is SQVTM and CDR2 is ANQGSEA. The CDR3 DNA is TGCAGCGCACAAGGACAGTCGGCTTTCTTT. Translated, it gives CSAQGQSAFF.

V is TRBV10-1 and J is TRBJ2-1; a possible D gene is TRBD1 (5 bases). Per germline, CDR1 WNHNN and CDR2 SYGVQD (reference sequence). Trimming stripped 7 bases from V and 3 bases from J, with 16 bases between. The CDR3 runs to 15 residues. The CDR3 DNA follows: TGCGCCAGCACCCACGGAAGGGGCCTCTACAATGAGCAGTTCTTC. It yields the protein CASTHGRGLYNEQFF.

The CDR3 bases are TGCGCCAGCAGCTTCCGTAGCACCTACAATGAGCAGTTCTTC. Amino acids: CASSFRSTYNEQFF. The chain has TRBV5-1 and TRBJ2-1; D unclear. Germline values: CDR1 SGHRS, CDR2 YFSETQ. V lost 2 bases and J lost 2, with 8 bases in between. This CDR3 region has 14 residues.

The chain recombines TRBV14 with TRBJ1-2; D is uncertain. V gave up 5 bases and J gave up 6 bases, with 16 bases separating them. The CDR3 consists of 14 residues. Germline values: CDR1 SGHDN, CDR2 FVKESK. CDR3 region: CASSSHRVEDGYTF. The CDR3 DNA reads TGTGCCAGCAGCTCCCATCGGGTGGAAGATGGCTACACCTTC.

V gene TRBV7-2 combines with J gene TRBJ2-5; D may be TRBD2 (6 bases). This CDR3 has 17 amino acids. Deletions cut 2 bases from V and 5 bases from J, with 21 bases between. Germline assignment: CDR1 SGHTA and CDR2 FQGNSA. CDR3 sequence: CASSLLRDSPTQETQYF. The CDR3, as DNA: TGTGCCAGCAGCTTACTCCGGGACTCTCCCACACAGGAGACCCAGTACTTC.

This chain links TRBV13 with TRBJ1-3, with 7 bases identical to TRBD1. The J segment lost 0 bases and the V segment lost 1 base, leaving 9 bases of the junction unmatched. In germline, CDR1 is PRHDT, CDR2 FYEKMQ (reference sequence). The CDR3 has 18 residues. The CDR3 DNA is TGTGCCAGCAGCTTAGAGAAGGACAGGAGACCCTCTGGAAACACCATATATTTT. Protein sequence: CASSLEKDRRPSGNTIYF. Full variable domain (remainder filled in from reference TRBV13 and TRBJ1-3): AAGVIQSPRHLIKEKRETATLKCYPIPRHDTVYWYQQGPGQDPQFLISFYEKMQSDKGSIPDRFSAQQFSDYHSELNMSSLELGDSALYFCASSLEKDRRPSGNTIYFGEGSWLTVV.

The V and J genes are TRBV7-2 and TRBJ2-3, with D perhaps matching TRBD2 (7 bases). The germline V and J ends were trimmed by 3 bases and 8 bases, with 15 bases remaining between them. The CDR3 is 14 residues long. Germline V gene lookup returns CDR1 SGHTA and CDR2 FQGNSA. CDR3 in DNA: TGTGCCAGCAGCTTCGGGGGGCGGATGGTTACGCAGTATTTT. Its protein product is CASSFGGRMVTQYF.

The gene calls are TRBV6-5 and TRBJ2-5, with 9 positions matching TRBD2. Germline-derived CDR1 and CDR2 are MNHEY and SVGAGI. This CDR3 is 15 amino acids long. The ends lost 6 bases at V and 2 bases at J; junction bases unmatched: 7. CDR3 coding DNA: TGTGCCAGCAGGGGTAGCGGGGGCCCACAAGAGACCCAGTACTTC. It codes for CASRGSGGPQETQYF.

The V gene is TRBV5-1, the J gene TRBJ1-2; TRBD1 might be the D (6 bases). The ends were cut back, 3 bases at V and 4 bases at J, with 19 bases in the middle. The germline CDR1 and CDR2 sequences are SGHRS and YFSETQ. This CDR3 is built from 16 residues. The CDR3: CASSWDTGSQGYGYTF. Here the CDR3 DNA reads TGCGCCAGCAGCTGGGATACAGGGTCCCAGGGCTATGGCTACACCTTC.

This clone was found once. CDR3 in DNA: TGTGCCAGCAGCCAAGTCGGAAGGGGGAAAGGAGAGACCCAGTACTTC. Protein: CASSQVGRGKGETQYF. The chain employs TRBV4-2 and TRBJ2-5; a possible D gene is TRBD1 (6 bases). Looked up from germline, CDR1 is LGHNA and CDR2 is YNFKEQ. V was trimmed by 1 base and J by 4 bases, leaving 16 bases between them. The CDR3 has 16 residues.

CDR3 loop: CASSPGRGGLTGELFF. As DNA, the CDR3 is TGTGCCAGCAGCCCTGGAAGGGGGGGCCTTACCGGGGAGCTGTTTTTT. The chain links TRBV7-2 to TRBJ2-2; D is perhaps TRBD2 (7 bases). The germline V gene has CDR1 SGHTA and CDR2 FQGNSA. This CDR3 has 16 residues. V lost 5 bases to trimming and J lost 5 bases, with 18 bases between them.

The genes are TRBV6-5 and TRBJ1-1; tentatively, D is TRBD1 (6 bases). The CDR3 loop spans 14 amino acids. V lost 5 bases to trimming and J lost 1 base, with 11 bases between them. Germline CDR1 is MNHEY and CDR2 is SVGAGI. The CDR3 bases are TGTGCCAGCAGTAGATCGGGACAGAACACTGAAGCTTTCTTT. Amino acids: CASSRSGQNTEAFF.

The rearrangement joins TRBV29-1 to TRBJ2-1; D uncertain. This CDR3 spans 14 amino acids. Per the germline V gene, CDR1 is SQVTM and CDR2 is ANQGSEA. Trimming shortened V by 2 bases and J by 0 bases, and 8 bases separated the two germline ends. The CDR3 is CSVENRSSYNEQFF. CDR3 DNA: TGCAGCGTTGAAAACAGAAGCTCCTACAATGAGCAGTTCTTC.